The rows below give T cell receptor beta chains drawn from one sample of a study of CD8 T cells in ankylosing spondylitis. TCRdb used MiXCR to reprocess the 5' RACE reads, holding one entry per CDR3 protein. The sample records under 250,000 distinct CDR3 sequences, roughly a tenth being singletons. The sequencing sample was made of blood, either unsorted or a sorted T cell fraction (not recorded which). The source is a male donor with ankylosing spondylitis or in good health (not recorded which). Each CDR3 is given with its conserved first and last residue. Fields, in order: D gene, J gene, V gene, clone size, CDR3 DNA, CDR3 protein. A D gene is named only where the DNA matches it firmly. The size of a clone is reported for some rows only, either as once, few or many, or as a class for expanded clones.

>TRBD1|TRBJ2-7|TRBV20-1|many
TGCAGTGTCATCTCCGGGACAGGATCCCCTGAGCAGTACTTC
CSVISGTGSPEQYF
>-|TRBJ2-7|TRBV9|-
TGTGCCAGCAGCCGATCAGGGAATGCCTACGAGCAGTACTTC
CASSRSGNAYEQYF
>-|TRBJ1-1|TRBV20-1|many
TGCAGTGCTAGAGGGACTGGCACTGAAGCTTTCTTT
CSARGTGTEAFF
>-|TRBJ1-1|TRBV29-1|many
TGCAGCGTTGGGGGGGGGAACACTGAAGCTTTCTTT
CSVGGGNTEAFF
>-|TRBJ1-1|TRBV5-1|many
TGCGCCAGCAGCTTGGCTCAGAAGACCATGAACACTGAAGCTTTCTTT
CASSLAQKTMNTEAFF
>TRBD1|TRBJ2-5|TRBV11-3|few
TGTGCCAGCAGCTTAGGCGGGACAGGGGGGTCGGCAGAGACCCAGTACTTC
CASSLGGTGGSAETQYF
>-|TRBJ2-6|TRBV5-4|-
TGTGCCAGCAGCCCCCGCGGCGGTAGCTCTGGGGCCAACGTCCTGACTTTC
CASSPRGGSSGANVLTF
>TRBD1|TRBJ2-5|TRBV9|many
TGTGCCAGCAGCGCCTTACAGGGGAGAGAGACCCAGTACTTC
CASSALQGRETQYF
>TRBD2|TRBJ2-7|TRBV27|many
TGTGCCAGCAGTCCCTTAGCGGGAGGGATCCCCTACGAGCAGTACTTC
CASSPLAGGIPYEQYF
>-|TRBJ2-1|TRBV18|few
TGTGCCAGCTCACCCAGTAGGCCGAGCTCCTACAATGAGCAGTTCTTC
CASSPSRPSSYNEQFF
>-|TRBJ1-5|TRBV12-3/TRBV12-4|-
TGTGCCAGCAGCAGGACTGTGGGGGCCCAGCATTTT
CASSRTVGAQHF
>TRBD2|TRBJ2-1|TRBV7-9|-
TGTGCCAGCAGCTTAGCGGCTAGCGGGAGCTACAATGAGCAGTTCTTC
CASSLAASGSYNEQFF
>-|TRBJ2-7|TRBV3-1|many
TGTGCCAGCAGCCGGACCTCCGTCCTCTACGAGCAGTACTTC
CASSRTSVLYEQYF
>-|TRBJ2-1|TRBV7-9|many
TGTGCCAGCAGCCTAACGGACCACCGGGACAATGAGCAGTTCTTC
CASSLTDHRDNEQFF
>-|TRBJ1-2|TRBV10-3|many
TGTGCCATCAGTCCACAGGATTCCTGGGGCTACACCTTC
CAISPQDSWGYTF
>-|TRBJ1-1|TRBV25-1|few
TGTGCCAGCAGAAGGACGTCGGGCACTGAAGCTTTCTTT
CASRRTSGTEAFF
>TRBD1|TRBJ1-4|TRBV2|many
TGTGCCAGCAGTGACGGGACAGGGTGGGGAGAAAAACTGTTTTTT
CASSDGTGWGEKLFF
>-|TRBJ1-2|TRBV20-1|many
TGCAGTGCCCTGTCGCTGGGGCAGGGGGGCTACACCTTC
CSALSLGQGGYTF